What follows are 12 T cell receptor beta chains derived from one specimen sequenced in a study of T cells in women clearing cervical HPV infection. Assay: immunoSEQ multiplex PCR; the TCRdb copy retains only in-frame clones and omits some. Its listing shows some 15,000 clones. The specimen sequenced was blood buffy coat. The receptors derive from a woman aged 18 to 75 with a cervical HPV16 infection that either progressed to CIN3+ or cleared (not recorded which).

About this clone itself: The CDR3 end falls 3 residues outside the read, so it is completed with the germline J gene. The chain joins TRBV7-2 to TRBJ1-4; D not resolved. The CDR3 is 13 amino acids. Germline V CDR1 and CDR2: SGHTA, FQGNSA. V gave up 9 bases and J gave up 4 bases, with 12 bases separating them. Partial CDR3 DNA: TGTGCCAGTTCGCGAGTCGGTAATGAAAAA. Amino acid sequence: CASSRVGNEK. The CDR3, in full, reads CASSRVGNEKLFF. Full variable domain (outside the CDR3, taken from reference TRBV7-2 and TRBJ1-4): GAGVSQSPSNKVTEKGKDVELRCDPISGHTALYWYRQSLGQGLEFLIYFQGNSAPDKSGLPSDRFSAERTGGSVSTLTIQRTQQEDSAVYLCASSRVGNEKLFFGSGTQLSVL.

A remark on this clone: The read gets to within 3 residues of the CDR3 end, and the germline J gene fills in the rest. V gene TRBV10-2 combines with J gene TRBJ2-7, with 11 bases lining up with TRBD1. The length of the CDR3 is 13 residues. J was trimmed by 5 bases and V by 7 bases; bases with no gene match: 4. Germline assignment: CDR1 WSHSY and CDR2 SAAADI. The CDR3 DNA, read in part, is TGCGCCAGCAACGGACAGGGGGCGAACGAG. Its protein product is CASNGQGANE. In full, the CDR3 is CASNGQGANEQYF.

Of note for this clone: The read gets to within 3 residues of the CDR3 end, and the germline J gene fills in the rest. This chain joins TRBV19 and TRBJ1-3; 9 nucleotides agree with TRBD1. This CDR3 has 17 residues. Trimming at V came to 6 bases and at J to 1 base, leaving 10 bases not matched to a gene. Germline loops: CDR1 LNHDA, CDR2 SQIVND (reference sequence). CDR3 bases read: TGTGCCAGTAGACAAACGGGGACAGGGATATCTGGAAACACC. Translated, it gives CASRQTGTGISGNT. The CDR3 in its entirety is CASRQTGTGISGNTIYF.

Turning to this clone: The read gets to within 3 residues of the CDR3 end, and the germline J gene fills in the rest. Other DNA sequences in this specimen translate into the identical CDR3. The gene calls are TRBV27 and TRBJ2-3, with a possible D match to TRBD2 (6 bases). CDR3 length: 14 amino acids. Deletions cut 6 bases from V and 0 bases from J, with 10 bases between. CDR1 and CDR2 from the germline V gene are MNHEY and SMNVEV (reference sequence). CDR3 in amino acids: CASRTGTSTDTQYF. CDR3 DNA (partial): TGTGCCAGCAGGACCGGGACTAGCACAGATACG.

Turning to this clone: The read comes to an end 3 residues before the CDR3 does, leaving the germline J gene to fill in the end. The chain has TRBV2 and TRBJ1-3; the match to TRBD1 covers 7 bases. After removal of 5 bases from V and 0 bases from J, the junction contained 4 bases not matched to a gene. CDR1 and CDR2 (germline): SNHLY, FYNNEI. The CDR3 has 15 amino acids. CDR3 in amino acids: CASSSGQHSGNTIYF. Incomplete CDR3 DNA: TGTGCCAGCAGTTCGGGACAGCACTCTGGAAACACC. Looking up the rest from reference TRBV2 and TRBJ1-3 gives the full variable domain: EPEVTQTPSHQVTQMGQEVILRCVPISNHLYFYWYRQILGQKVEFLVSFYNNEISEKSEIFDDQFSVERPDGSNFTLKIRSTKLEDSAMYFCASSSGQHSGNTIYFGEGSWLTVV.

About this clone: Read coverage stops 3 residues before the CDR3 terminus; the germline J gene supplies the remainder. The chain couples TRBV7-8 to TRBJ2-7, with 8 positions matching TRBD1. Trimming removed 1 base from V and 4 bases from J; junction bases left unmatched: 9. This CDR3 is built from 16 residues. Germline V gene data show CDR1 as SGHVS and CDR2 as FQNEAQ. The DNA read from the CDR3 is TGTGCCAGCAGCTTAGGCCGGCAGGGGGCTGTATACGAG. Translated, it gives CASSLGRQGAVYE. The whole CDR3 region reads CASSLGRQGAVYEQYF.

Worth noting for this clone: One junction end does not reproduce the germline sequence, and a read error may be involved. The DNA read from the CDR3 is TGCGCCAGCAGCCAGCAGGCCGGCTACGAG. It yields the protein CASSQQAGYE. The whole CDR3 protein is CASSQQAGYEQYF. The rearrangement uses TRBV4-2 and TRBJ2-7; no definite D call. The read terminates 3 residues ahead of where the CDR3 ends, so the germline J gene completes it. The CDR3 contains 13 residues. Germline V gene sequence: CDR1 LGHNA, CDR2 YNFKEQ.

Worth noting for this clone: The read ends 3 residues shy of where the CDR3 ends; the end is completed using the germline J gene. This chain uses TRBV7-2 with TRBJ1-5; D remains ambiguous. With 5 bases removed from V and 7 bases from J, the gap between germline ends came to 12 bases. Looked up from germline, CDR1 is SGHTA and CDR2 is FQGNSA. CDR3 length: 13 amino acids. CDR3: CASSPDLEQPQHF. CDR3 DNA (partial): TGTGCCAGCAGCCCCGACTTGGAACAGCCC.

Comments on this clone: The observed sequence ends 3 residues before the CDR3 terminus, with the missing tail filled in from the germline J gene. The rearrangement joins TRBV18 to TRBJ2-5; 7 bases are shared with TRBD1. Germline loops: CDR1 KGHSH, CDR2 LQKENI. The ends lost 8 bases at V and 1 base at J; junction bases unmatched: 10. The CDR3 is made up of 15 amino acids. The CDR3 bases that were read are TGTGCCAGCGCGCGAGGACAGGACGGCCAAGAGACC. The encoded protein is CASARGQDGQET. The full CDR3 protein reads CASARGQDGQETQYF. Full variable domain (outside the CDR3, taken from reference TRBV18 and TRBJ2-5): NAGVMQNPRHLVRRRGQEARLRCSPMKGHSHVYWYRQLPEEGLKFMVYLQKENIIDESGMPKERFSAEFPKEGPSILRIQQVVRGDSAAYFCASARGQDGQETQYFGPGTRLLVL.

CDR3 residues: CASSSGTGRWETQYF. CDR3 DNA (partial): TGCGCCAGCAGTTCCGGGACAGGGAGGTGGGAGACC. The V call is TRBV5-1, the J call TRBJ2-5, with 9 bases lining up with TRBD1. The read ends 3 residues early relative to the CDR3; the germline J gene fills the gap. The length of the CDR3 is 15 residues. Germline V gene sequence: CDR1 SGHRS, CDR2 YFSETQ. Trimming took 5 bases from V and 5 from J; bases not matched to a gene: 10.

As concerns this clone: The CDR3 is cut off 3 residues early in the read; its end comes from the germline J gene. The V and J genes are TRBV4-1 and TRBJ2-5, with 9 bases lining up with TRBD2. Germline CDR1 MGHRA, CDR2 YSYEKL. With 3 bases clipped from V and 2 bases from J, the junction kept 10 bases outside the gene matches. This CDR3 contains 17 residues. The CDR3 bases that were read are TGCGCCAGCAGCCAGTTCACAATGGGACTAGCACAAGAGACC. The encoded protein is CASSQFTMGLAQET. The complete CDR3 reads CASSQFTMGLAQETQYF.

In regard to this clone: From the germline J gene comes the end of the CDR3, since the read stops 3 residues before it. The V and J genes are TRBV20-1 and TRBJ2-1, with 8 bases that match TRBD1. V lost 4 bases, J lost 3 bases, and 11 bases stayed unmatched. CDR1 is DFQATT, CDR2 SNEGSKA, per germline (reference sequence). The CDR3 has 16 amino acids. This CDR3 is CSAKSLTGVHYNEQFF. Incomplete CDR3 DNA: TGCAGTGCTAAATCCCTGACAGGGGTCCACTACAATGAG.